This T cell receptor (beta chain) derives from a study of OX40 agonist ivuxolimab in advanced cancers. From germline, CDR1 is MNHEY and CDR2 SVGAGI. With 5 bases removed from V and 2 bases from J, the gap between germline ends came to 6 bases. The CDR3 runs 12 residues. The method was immunoSEQ multiplex PCR; TCRdb's version includes in-frame clones alone and lacks a portion of them. Among 12,000 or so clones listed, about 83% were seen once. The chain couples TRBV6-5 to TRBJ1-2, with D uncertain. This receptor was taken from an adult with an advanced solid tumor such as melanoma, head and neck, liver or kidney cancer. Specimen: CD4+ or CD8+ T cells sorted from blood, collected in a trial of the OX40 agonist ivuxolimab. The CDR3 DNA sequence: TGTGCCAGCAGTGGGTCCAACTATGGCTACACCTTC. Its translation: CASSGSNYGYTF.